The entry below gives a single TCR beta chain sequence along with its context. As originally analysed: Estimated nucleated cell counts came from reference gene primer amplification. Repertoires were generated with immunoSEQ multiplex PCR, while TCRdb's copy carries only in-frame clones and drops some. V, J and clone size were drawn from that table, and D and trimming were deduced from the DNA. The table lists 120,000 or so clones, roughly 83% of them singletons, with roughly an eighth in the top ten. This sample is drawn from a study of blood T cell repertoires in COVID-19. Study details: PBMCs, B-cell-depleted T cells, or T cells were the source of the cDNA or gDNA that made up the material.

CDR3 length: 15 amino acids. The germline V gene has CDR1 LGHDT and CDR2 YNNKEL (reference sequence). With V trimmed by 0 bases and J by 3 bases, 3 bases remained unmatched. The sample taken for sequencing was peripheral blood. The genes are TRBV3-1 (or the pseudogene TRBV3-2) and TRBJ2-5; the match to TRBD1 covers 8 bases. The TCR sequence derives from a woman in her twenties or thirties who had recovered from COVID-19. The CDR3 loop reads CASSQDRTGKETQYF. The DNA for the CDR3 is TGTGCCAGCAGCCAAGATCGGACAGGGAAAGAGACCCAGTACTTC.